The 21 T cell receptor beta chains below were found in one sample sequenced in a study of HIV-infected patients and healthy controls. TCRdb used MiXCR to reprocess the 5' RACE reads, holding one entry per CDR3 protein. The sample shows around 64,000 distinct CDR3 sequences, about 16% of them seen only once. Sequenced sample: CD4+ T cells from blood. These receptors originate from a human donor in good health.

The chain carries TRBV7-9 and TRBJ1-2; 7 bases map to TRBD1. The CDR3 consists of 14 residues. The junction had 6 bases not matched to a gene; V was cut back by 2 bases and J by 6 bases. Germline V gives CDR1 SEHNR, CDR2 FQNEAQ (reference sequence). The CDR3 sequence is CASSLLGQGDGYTF. DNA for the CDR3: TGTGCCAGCAGCTTACTGGGGCAGGGGGATGGCTACACCTTC.

This clonotype was detected many times. This chain links TRBV13 with TRBJ1-5; D ambiguous. CDR1 PRHDT and CDR2 FYEKMQ come from the germline V gene (reference sequence). V was shortened by 5 bases and J by 3 bases, with 5 bases between the two germline ends. CDR3 length equals 12 residues. CDR3 nucleotides: TGTGCCAGCAGCCAATACAATCAGCCCCAGCATTTT. Translating gives CASSQYNQPQHF.

This clonotype was detected a few times. V usage is TRBV12-3 or TRBV12-4 and J usage is TRBJ2-5, with D maybe TRBD2 (6 bases). V gave up 3 bases and J gave up 5 bases, with 13 bases separating them. The CDR3 is 14 residues long. CDR3 protein: CASSFAPAGETQYF. As DNA, the CDR3 is TGTGCCAGCAGTTTCGCCCCAGCGGGCGAGACCCAGTACTTC.

A remark on this clonotype: One junction end disagrees with the germline gene, perhaps due to a read error. The rearrangement uses TRBV9 and TRBJ2-1, with D perhaps matching TRBD1 (6 bases). There are 17 residues in the CDR3. CDR1 and CDR2 from the germline V gene are SGDLS and YYNGEE. DNA of the CDR3: TGTGCCAGCAGCCAAAGGTTTGGGACACCCGCGGACAATGAGAAGTTCTTC. The encoded protein is CASSQRFGTPADNEKFF.

The chain carries TRBV20-1 and TRBJ2-7; 12 bases are a match to TRBD2. CDR3 size: 14 residues. Germline values: CDR1 DFQATT, CDR2 SNEGSKA (reference sequence). The V segment lost 6 bases and the J segment 4 bases; nucleotides outside the gene matches: 7. CDR3 protein: CSAKRLAGVYEQYF. DNA of the CDR3: TGCAGTGCAAAGAGACTAGCGGGAGTTTACGAGCAGTACTTC.

A word on this clonotype: At one of its ends the junction is not consistent with the germline gene, which may arise from a read error. The rearrangement joins TRBV5-4 to TRBJ1-1, with unresolved D. The germline V gene has CDR1 SGHNT and CDR2 YYREEE (reference sequence). The CDR3 contains 13 residues. CDR3 sequence: CASNLRGNTEAFF. The DNA of the CDR3 is TGTGCCAGCAACTTGCGAGGGAACACTGAAGCTTTCTTT. The full variable domain, completed using reference TRBV5-4 and TRBJ1-1, is ETGVTQSPTHLIKTRGQQVTLRCSSQSGHNTVSWYQQALGQGPQFIFQYYREEENGRGNFPPRFSGLQFPNYSSELNVNALELDDSALYLCASNLRGNTEAFFGQGTRLTVV.

The chain has TRBV20-1 and TRBJ1-1; 8 nucleotides line up with TRBD1. Germline V CDR1 and CDR2: DFQATT, SNEGSKA (reference sequence). The CDR3 spans 14 residues. After removal of 2 bases from V and 7 bases from J, the junction contained 9 bases not matched to a gene. CDR3: CSARSGDRPFEAFF. In nucleotides, the CDR3 is TGCAGTGCTAGATCGGGGGACAGGCCGTTTGAAGCTTTCTTT.

There are a few counts of this clonotype. The V gene is TRBV7-8, the J gene TRBJ2-2, with 9 bases matching TRBD2. With V trimmed by 1 base and J by 6 bases, 12 bases remained unmatched. This CDR3 has 18 residues. Germline-derived CDR1 and CDR2 are SGHVS and FQNEAQ. The CDR3 nucleotides are TGTGCCAGCAGCTTAGTGGTAGCGGGAGCCTCCATCGCCGGGGAGCTGTTTTTT. Translated, it gives CASSLVVAGASIAGELFF.

V usage is TRBV5-4 and J usage is TRBJ2-7; the D is unclear. V dropped 4 bases and J dropped 7 bases, with 15 bases sitting between them. The CDR3 consists of 13 residues. CDR1 SGHNT and CDR2 YYREEE come from the germline V gene (reference sequence). CDR3 nucleotide sequence: TGTGCCAGCAGCAGCATGAGAGCTAGAGAGCAGTACTTC. Amino acids: CASSSMRAREQYF.

Many counts were recorded for this clonotype. The chain carries TRBV14 and TRBJ2-7; maybe TRBD2 (6 bases). The CDR3 length is 13 residues. Trimming pared 3 bases from V and 6 bases from J, leaving 12 bases between. Per germline, CDR1 SGHDN and CDR2 FVKESK. The CDR3, as DNA: TGTGCCAGCAGCCAGACTAGGCGGTCCGAGCAGTACTTC. Translated: CASSQTRRSEQYF. The whole variable domain, filled in from reference TRBV14 and TRBJ2-7, reads EAGVTQFPSHSVIEKGQTVTLRCDPISGHDNLYWYRRVMGKEIKFLLHFVKESKQDESGMPNNRFLAERTGGTYSTLKVQPAELEDSGVYFCASSQTRRSEQYFGPGTRLTVT.

This clonotype was seen a few times. This chain links TRBV7-9 with TRBJ1-5, with 7 bases that match TRBD1. Unmatched junction bases numbered 8, after V lost 1 base and J lost 2 bases. CDR1 is SEHNR and CDR2 is FQNEAQ in the germline V gene (reference sequence). This CDR3 is 17 amino acids long. CDR3: CASSLGHGTEGNQPQHF. CDR3 DNA: TGTGCCAGCAGCTTAGGTCACGGGACAGAGGGCAATCAGCCCCAGCATTTT.

Details on this clonotype: A much larger clone differs from this one at a single base, so this may be a read error. The chain couples TRBV11-3 to TRBJ2-1; D gene uncertain. Germline V gene sequence: CDR1 SGHNT, CDR2 YENEEA. Trimming shortened V by 6 bases and J by 8 bases, and 17 bases separated the two germline ends. The CDR3 runs to 14 residues. CDR3 loop: CASRADWDGDEQFF. DNA of the CDR3: TGTGCCAGCAGGGCAGATTGGGATGGAGATGAGCAGTTCTTC.

This clonotype has just a few counts. The rearrangement joins TRBV15 to TRBJ1-5, with no clear D. V lost 0 bases to trimming and J lost 11 bases, with 14 bases between them. CDR1 LNHNV and CDR2 YYDKDF come from the germline V gene (reference sequence). There are 14 residues in the CDR3. In DNA form, the CDR3 reads TGTGCCACCAGCAGAGACCACCGTCTCTACGCCCAGCATTTT. Protein product: CATSRDHRLYAQHF.

V gene TRBV7-8 combines with J gene TRBJ1-1; 9 bases are shared with TRBD1. Trimming took 8 bases from V and 4 from J; bases not matched to a gene: 8. CDR1 and CDR2 from the germline V gene are SGHVS and FQNEAQ. This CDR3 has 14 amino acids. The chain's CDR3 is CASAGTGLVTEAFF. The CDR3 DNA sequence: TGTGCCAGCGCCGGGACAGGGTTGGTCACTGAAGCTTTCTTT.

The chain uses TRBV4-3 and TRBJ2-5; D remains unclear. V gave up 0 bases and J gave up 1 base, with 15 bases separating them. The CDR3 sequence is 17 residues long. Germline assignment: CDR1 LGHNA and CDR2 YSLEER. CDR3: CASSQDSRFSSQETQYF. As DNA, the CDR3 is TGCGCCAGCAGCCAAGATTCTCGTTTCTCCAGCCAAGAGACCCAGTACTTC.

V usage is TRBV7-9 and J usage is TRBJ1-5, with D unresolved. This CDR3 has 16 amino acids. V lost 2 bases and J 4 bases, leaving 15 bases between the germline ends. In germline, CDR1 is SEHNR, CDR2 FQNEAQ (reference sequence). The CDR3 loop reads CASSLSAGNPNQPQHF. The CDR3 bases are TGTGCCAGCAGCTTAAGTGCCGGGAATCCTAATCAGCCCCAGCATTTT.

This clonotype has ten or more counts. The chain uses TRBV6-2 or TRBV6-3 and TRBJ2-2, with D possibly being TRBD1 or TRBD2 (6 bases each). The CDR3 spans 17 residues. The V and J ends lost 5 bases and 4 bases respectively, with 20 bases between them. Germline loops: CDR1 MNHEY, CDR2 SVGEGT. Here the CDR3 DNA reads TGTGCCAGCAGTCGGCGGAGGGGGGTCCGCGGCACCGGGGAGCTGTTTTTT. Its translation: CASSRRRGVRGTGELFF.

This clonotype was detected ten times or more. The chain recombines TRBV7-9 with TRBJ2-1; weak D call: TRBD2 (5 bases). The germline V gene has CDR1 SEHNR and CDR2 FQNEAQ (reference sequence). The V gene lost 1 base and the J gene lost 14 bases, with 12 bases spanning the gap. The CDR3 covers 12 residues. The CDR3 loop reads CASSLELAFKFF. In nucleotides, the CDR3 is TGTGCCAGCAGCTTAGAGCTAGCATTCAAGTTCTTC. The variable domain in full, with the rest retrieved from reference TRBV7-9 and TRBJ2-1, is DTGVSQNPRHKITKRGQNVTFRCDPISEHNRLYWYRQTLGQGPEFLTYFQNEAQLEKSRLLSDRFSAERPKGSFSTLEIQRTEQGDSAMYLCASSLELAFKFFGPGTRLTVL.

This clonotype was detected only a few times. J is TRBJ2-3 and V is TRBV7-9; D unresolved. CDR3 length: 15 residues. V was trimmed by 2 bases and J by 5 bases, leaving 14 bases between them. CDR1 is SEHNR, CDR2 FQNEAQ, per germline (reference sequence). Written as DNA, the CDR3 is TGTGCCAGCAGCTTAACCTCCGGGTCCCGAGATACGCAGTATTTT. This sequence encodes CASSLTSGSRDTQYF.

This clonotype was seen a few times. The rearrangement links TRBV3-1 to TRBJ1-6; 9 nucleotides line up with TRBD1. The junction had 4 bases not matched to a gene; V was cut back by 6 bases and J by 7 bases. This CDR3 has 14 residues. Germline loops: CDR1 LGHDT, CDR2 YNNKEL (reference sequence). DNA for the CDR3: TGTGCCAGCAGGGAGGGACAGGGAAATTCACCCCTCCACTTT. It encodes CASREGQGNSPLHF.

The chain recombines TRBV11-2 with TRBJ2-7; the D gene is possibly TRBD1 (5 bases). This CDR3 contains 17 residues. CDR1 is SGHAT and CDR2 is FQNNGV in the germline V gene. With 1 base removed from V and 0 bases from J, the gap between germline ends came to 16 bases. The CDR3 DNA sequence: TGTGCCAGCAGCTTAGGTCGACCGGACACAAGCTCCTACGAGCAGTACTTC. Translating it yields CASSLGRPDTSSYEQYF.